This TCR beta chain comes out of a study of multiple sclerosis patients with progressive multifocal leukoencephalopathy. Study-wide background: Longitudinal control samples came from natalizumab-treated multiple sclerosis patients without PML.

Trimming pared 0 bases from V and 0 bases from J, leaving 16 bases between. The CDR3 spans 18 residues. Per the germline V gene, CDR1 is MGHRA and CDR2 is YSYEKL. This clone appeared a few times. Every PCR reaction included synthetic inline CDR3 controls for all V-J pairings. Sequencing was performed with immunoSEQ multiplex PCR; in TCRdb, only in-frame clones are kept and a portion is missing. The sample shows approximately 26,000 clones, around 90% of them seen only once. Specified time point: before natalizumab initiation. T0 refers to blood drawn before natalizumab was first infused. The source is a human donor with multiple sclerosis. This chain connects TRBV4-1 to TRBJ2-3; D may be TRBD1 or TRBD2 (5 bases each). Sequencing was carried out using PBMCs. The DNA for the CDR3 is TGCGCCAGCAGCCAAGATTTTAAGGGACCCACAAGCACAGATACGCAGTATTTT. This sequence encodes CASSQDFKGPTSTDTQYF.